The source of this T cell receptor (beta chain) is a study of naive CD8 T cells in extremely preterm neonates. Points from the study as a whole: Shared CDR3 nucleotide sequences: preterm about 2.8%, term roughly 0.44%, children more than 0.025%, adults around 0.0094%. Relative to older groups, preterm infants had shorter, less trimmed CDR3s with fewer N additions.

As regards this clone: The antigen is not known.

Cord blood came from elective full-term cesareans at about 37-42 weeks without labor or membrane rupture. Trimming pared 2 bases from V and 6 bases from J, leaving 11 bases between. The germline CDR1 and CDR2 sequences are GTSNPN and SVGIG (reference sequence). The CDR3 is 13 residues long. Sequenced by immunoSEQ multiplex PCR; TCRdb stores in-frame clones only, minus some. Among about 7,300 clones listed, roughly nine tenths were seen once. The chain is built from TRBV30 and TRBJ1-5; D is perhaps TRBD1 (5 bases). The sample comprised naive CD8+ T cells from cord blood. The sequence derives from a newborn in good health. CDR3 residues: CAWSPLGGQPQHF. The DNA for the CDR3 is TGTGCCTGGAGTCCTCTCGGGGGTCAGCCCCAGCATTTT.